Shown below are 20 T cell receptor beta chains from a single sample sequenced in a study of CD8+ T cells in alopecia areata. TCR sequencing used cDNA made by reverse transcription of extracted RNA. Clones were sequenced by immunoSEQ multiplex PCR, and TCRdb holds only the in-frame ones, with some missing. The repertoire includes hundreds of thousands of clones, roughly 69% of them detected once, and around 1.2% sits in the top ten. Sample: CD4+ T cells sorted from blood, taken at week 0. Receptor source: a human donor with alopecia areata.

The rearrangement uses TRBV15 and TRBJ2-7; D not certain. CDR3 length: 16 amino acids. The germline V gene has CDR1 LNHNV and CDR2 YYDKDF (reference sequence). Between the trimmed V and J ends, which lost 0 bases and 3 bases, there was a span of 15 bases. Here the CDR3 DNA reads TGTGCCACCAGCAGAGATCGAACGTCACCTTACTACGAGCAGTACTTC. Translating gives CATSRDRTSPYYEQYF.

The chain recombines TRBV7-8 with TRBJ1-5; a possible D gene is TRBD1 (6 bases). V lost 5 bases to trimming and J lost 6 bases, with 20 bases between them. The CDR3 consists of 16 residues. The germline V gene has CDR1 SGHVS and CDR2 FQNEAQ. The DNA of the CDR3 is TGTGCCAGCAGCACTGGGACATCAGGCCTCTCTCAGCCCCAGCATTTT. Its translation is CASSTGTSGLSQPQHF.

The rearrangement links TRBV11-2 to TRBJ2-5, with D possibly matching TRBD1 (5 bases). V lost 1 base, J lost 2 bases, and 8 bases lay in between. Germline V lookup: CDR1 SGHAT, CDR2 FQNNGV. The CDR3 length is 14 residues. The CDR3 reads CASSLVPGQETQYF. The DNA for the CDR3 is TGTGCCAGCAGCTTAGTGCCAGGGCAAGAGACCCAGTACTTC.

The CDR3 DNA follows: TGCAGCGTTGCCCGGAATACTAACTATGGCTACACCTTC. It translates to CSVARNTNYGYTF. The V call is TRBV29-1, the J call TRBJ1-2, with no clear D. Germline V gene sequence: CDR1 SQVTM, CDR2 ANQGSEA. The CDR3 consists of 13 residues. V was pared by 4 bases and J by 0 bases, with 9 bases between.

The chain combines TRBV2 with TRBJ2-7; tentative D call: TRBD2 (6 bases). The CDR3 length is 11 residues. From germline, CDR1 is SNHLY and CDR2 FYNNEI. V shed 4 bases and J shed 6 bases, with 7 bases lying between them. The CDR3 sequence is CASSGGGEQYF. In nucleotides, the CDR3 is TGTGCCAGCAGTGGGGGAGGCGAGCAGTACTTC.

J is TRBJ2-3 and V is TRBV4-1; TRBD1 is a possible D gene (6 bases). V shed 4 bases and J shed 6 bases, with 8 bases lying between them. The germline V gene encodes CDR1 MGHRA and CDR2 YSYEKL. The CDR3 has 12 amino acids. The CDR3 coding sequence is TGCGCCAGCAGCCCAGGGGAGGATACGCAGTATTTT. This codes for CASSPGEDTQYF.

CDR3 amino acids: CASSPSGGTDTQYF. DNA for the CDR3: TGTGCCAGTAGCCCTAGCGGGGGGACAGATACGCAGTATTTT. The chain has TRBV19 and TRBJ2-3; TRBD2 agrees at 11 bases. The CDR3 has 14 residues. From germline, CDR1 is LNHDA and CDR2 SQIVND (reference sequence). Trimming cost V 6 bases and J 3 bases; bases outside gene matches: 2.

CDR3 amino acids: CAWSAGDLYGYTF. CDR3 nucleotide sequence: TGTGCCTGGAGTGCAGGGGACCTTTATGGCTACACCTTC. The rearrangement joins TRBV30 to TRBJ1-2; weak D call: TRBD1 (6 bases). Per the germline V gene, CDR1 is GTSNPN and CDR2 is SVGIG (reference sequence). The CDR3 loop spans 13 amino acids. Trimming left V 1 base short and J 5 bases short, with 11 bases between.

This rearrangement joins TRBV6-6 to TRBJ1-5; no reliable D call. Per germline, CDR1 MNHNY and CDR2 SVGAGI (reference sequence). The V end was cut by 10 bases, the J end by 0 bases, with 10 bases between. CDR3 length: 13 residues. CDR3 sequence reads: CATKVDSNQPQHF. The CDR3 nucleotides read TGTGCCACCAAAGTTGATAGCAATCAGCCCCAGCATTTT.

This clone showed up just a few times. V gene TRBV5-1 combines with J gene TRBJ1-2; D unclear. Germline V gives CDR1 SGHRS, CDR2 YFSETQ. Trimming removed 6 bases at V and 0 bases at J, with 12 bases between. The CDR3 totals 14 residues. CDR3 in amino acids: CASKEDGPNYGYTF. DNA of the CDR3: TGCGCCAGCAAGGAGGACGGACCTAACTATGGCTACACCTTC.

The chain couples TRBV15 to TRBJ2-3; 8 bases agree with TRBD1. From germline, CDR1 is LNHNV and CDR2 YYDKDF (reference sequence). The length of the CDR3 is 15 residues. Trimming took 3 bases from V and 3 from J; bases not matched to a gene: 5. The CDR3, as DNA: TGTGCCACCAGCAGGCAACGGACAGGGACAGATACGCAGTATTTT. Translated, it gives CATSRQRTGTDTQYF.

This clone has a handful of counts. The chain combines TRBV5-1 with TRBJ1-6; D might be TRBD1 (6 bases). The CDR3 runs to 15 residues. Germline loops: CDR1 SGHRS, CDR2 YFSETQ. Between the trimmed V and J ends, which lost 0 bases and 7 bases, there was a span of 11 bases. The CDR3 DNA is TGCGCCAGCAGCTTGGATGGGGGCGGCAATTCACCCCTCCACTTT. This translates into CASSLDGGGNSPLHF.

This clone has a single count. This chain joins TRBV29-1 and TRBJ2-1; 8 positions agree with TRBD1. Germline CDR1 reads SQVTM; CDR2 reads ANQGSEA. The CDR3 runs 13 residues. The V and J ends lost 4 bases and 8 bases, in that order; junction bases with no gene match: 7. This CDR3 reads CSVALDRVHEQFF. DNA for the CDR3: TGCAGCGTTGCCCTGGACAGGGTCCATGAGCAGTTCTTC.

This chain links TRBV12-5 with TRBJ2-3; 9 bases align to TRBD2. From germline, CDR1 is LGHNT and CDR2 FRNRAP. V lost 0 bases, J lost 4 bases, and 5 bases stayed unmatched. The CDR3 extends over 16 amino acids. In nucleotides, the CDR3 is TGTGCTAGTGGTTTGGTTCTAGCGGGGTTTGCAGATACGCAGTATTTT. This gives the protein CASGLVLAGFADTQYF.

This clone has just a few counts. CDR3 sequence reads: CASSPGQGKSYEQYF. CDR3 DNA: TGTGCCAGCAGTCCGGGACAGGGGAAGTCCTACGAGCAGTACTTC. The genes are TRBV27 and TRBJ2-7; 10 bases match TRBD1. The CDR3 contains 15 residues. Germline V lookup: CDR1 MNHEY, CDR2 SMNVEV (reference sequence). After removal of 5 bases from V and 1 base from J, the junction contained 5 bases not matched to a gene.

CDR3 nucleotides: TGTGCCATCCCAGACGGGACAGGGAGGCAATATGGCTACACCTTC. This translates into CAIPDGTGRQYGYTF. The rearrangement links TRBV10-3 to TRBJ1-2; the match to TRBD1 covers 9 bases. CDR3 length: 15 residues. V lost 8 bases and J lost 5; bases outside the gene matches: 12. From germline, CDR1 is ENHRY and CDR2 SYGVKD.

The chain employs TRBV7-2 and TRBJ2-1; the match to TRBD2 covers 9 bases. With V trimmed by 0 bases and J by 1 base, 4 bases remained unmatched. Germline V lookup: CDR1 SGHTA, CDR2 FQGNSA. This CDR3 has 17 residues. CDR3 nucleotide sequence: TGTGCCAGCAGCTTAGCGTTCAGCGGGGGGTCCTACAATGAGCAGTTCTTC. Translation: CASSLAFSGGSYNEQFF. The full variable domain, rest sourced from reference TRBV7-2 and TRBJ2-1, is GAGVSQSPSNKVTEKGKDVELRCDPISGHTALYWYRQSLGQGLEFLIYFQGNSAPDKSGLPSDRFSAERTGGSVSTLTIQRTQQEDSAVYLCASSLAFSGGSYNEQFFGPGTRLTVL.

This chain connects TRBV30 to TRBJ2-3; D may be TRBD1 or TRBD2 (5 bases each). Trimming took 0 bases from V and 2 from J, leaving 12 bases between them. The length of the CDR3 is 15 residues. CDR1 and CDR2 (germline): GTSNPN, SVGIG (reference sequence). CDR3 sequence: CAWSVRRGDTDTQYF. The CDR3 DNA reads TGTGCCTGGAGTGTACGAAGAGGGGACACAGATACGCAGTATTTT. Looking up the rest from reference TRBV30 and TRBJ2-3 gives the full variable domain: SQTIHQWPATLVQPVGSPLSLECTVEGTSNPNLYWYRQAAGRGLQLLFYSVGIGQISSEVPQNLSASRPQDRQFILSSKKLLLSDSGFYLCAWSVRRGDTDTQYFGPGTRLTVL.

The chain is built from TRBV5-4 and TRBJ2-3; D not certain. The CDR3 totals 15 residues. Germline values: CDR1 SGHNT, CDR2 YYREEE (reference sequence). The ends were cut back, 3 bases at V and 0 bases at J, with 11 bases in the middle. The CDR3: CASSYFTTSTDTQYF. The CDR3 DNA sequence: TGTGCCAGCAGCTATTTTACCACTAGCACAGATACGCAGTATTTT.

The chain uses TRBV30 and TRBJ2-4; TRBD1 agrees at 8 bases. CDR3 length equals 13 residues. V was pared by 7 bases and J by 7 bases, with 9 bases of the junction left unmatched. CDR1 and CDR2 from the germline V gene are GTSNPN and SVGIG (reference sequence). The CDR3 is CASARDRMNIQYF. In DNA, the CDR3 is TGTGCCTCGGCTCGGGACAGGATGAACATTCAGTACTTC.